This passage covers 4 T cell receptor beta chains from one sample sequenced in a study of radiation and T cells in renal cell carcinoma. Described time point: baseline pretreatment blood. Treatment defined: 15 Gy SBRT to primary tumor, nephrectomy 4 weeks later. This table comes from immunoSEQ multiplex PCR, and its TCRdb copy is limited to in-frame clones, with some not included. Here the sample spans over 85,000 clones, over 65% being singletons. This material consisted of blood, taken from a patient whose treatment included radiotherapy and nephrectomy. These receptors all stem from a man aged 55 to 70 with renal cell carcinoma.

V and J are TRBV28 and TRBJ2-5; perhaps TRBD1 as D (6 bases). CDR3 length: 12 residues. The germline V and J ends were trimmed by 8 bases and 11 bases, with 18 bases remaining between them. Germline V gene lookup returns CDR1 MDHEN and CDR2 SYDVKM. This CDR3 reads CASRQGRKAQYF. The CDR3 DNA reads TGTGCCAGCCGTCAGGGGCGTAAGGCTCAGTACTTC.

The V gene is TRBV27, the J gene TRBJ2-7; D is uncertain. Germline V gene lookup returns CDR1 MNHEY and CDR2 SMNVEV (reference sequence). The V end was cut by 6 bases, the J end by 4 bases, with 13 bases between. CDR3 size: 13 residues. The CDR3 nucleotides are TGTGCCAGCAGCCCTGGTCCCCCATACGAGCAGTACTTC. It specifies CASSPGPPYEQYF.

The chain employs TRBV27 and TRBJ2-2, with TRBD1 matching 8 bases. The V segment lost 2 bases and the J segment 6 bases; nucleotides outside the gene matches: 5. The CDR3 runs to 15 residues. The germline V gene encodes CDR1 MNHEY and CDR2 SMNVEV (reference sequence). The CDR3 protein is CASSLAGGRSGELFF. The CDR3 DNA follows: TGTGCCAGCAGTTTAGCAGGGGGCAGGTCCGGGGAGCTGTTTTTT.

V gene TRBV5-6 combines with J gene TRBJ2-1; no reliable D call. Per the germline V gene, CDR1 is SGHDT and CDR2 is YYEEEE. CDR3 length equals 11 residues. V was pared by 3 bases and J by 8 bases, with 6 bases between. DNA of the CDR3: TGTGCCAGCAGCTATGGCTATGAGCAGTTCTTC. Amino acid sequence: CASSYGYEQFF.